Below are 10 T cell receptor beta chains sequenced from a single sample in a study of blood T cells in healthy people across ages (dated by TCRdb to the mid-2010s). Receptors were amplified or captured by 5' RACE. Sequencing was carried out with an Illumina HiSeq 2500. The second PCR ran for about 7 to 11 cycles and used a J-beta primer mix along with a sample-barcoded 5' primer. Using fastp trimming at Q25 and MiXCR clonotype assembly, TCRdb reanalyzed the public sequencing data and kept in-frame beta chains. Rows matching on CDR3 protein sequence are summarized as one entry with the most common DNA and genes. This sample comprises approximately 880,000 distinct CDR3 sequences, about 48% of them detected only once. The top ten hold under 15% of the sample. Sequencing was done on a sample of blood. Receptors originate from a man aged 25-45 years in good health.

V and J are TRBV29-1 and TRBJ1-1; D is perhaps TRBD1 (6 bases). Trimming took off 7 bases at V and 5 bases at J, with 14 bases between the two ends. The germline V gene encodes CDR1 SQVTM and CDR2 ANQGSEA. The CDR3 is made up of 12 amino acids. CDR3 nucleotide sequence: TGCAGCGCCGGTCTGGGGGCGACTGAAGCTTTCTTT. It yields the protein CSAGLGATEAFF.

The rearrangement links TRBV12-3 or TRBV12-4 to TRBJ2-7; D not resolved. The ends were cut back, 2 bases at V and 0 bases at J, with 8 bases in the middle. The CDR3 is 14 residues long. The CDR3 region is CASSLRRSSYEQYF. DNA for the CDR3: TGTGCCAGCAGTTTAAGGCGGAGCTCCTACGAGCAGTACTTC.

V usage is TRBV3-1 and J usage is TRBJ2-2; D tentatively fits TRBD1 or TRBD2 (5 bases each). Per germline, CDR1 LGHDT and CDR2 YNNKEL (reference sequence). The CDR3 has 15 residues. V was clipped by 1 base and J by 5 bases, with 11 bases between them. For the CDR3, the DNA is TGTGCCAGCAGCCAAGGCGAGGGGAGAACCGGGGAGCTGTTTTTT. Translating gives CASSQGEGRTGELFF.

Comments on this clonotype: A read error may be the cause here, since a much bigger clone is one base away. The J gene is TRBJ2-5, the V gene TRBV27, with 12 bases lining up with TRBD2. Per the germline V gene, CDR1 is MNHEY and CDR2 is SMNVEV (reference sequence). Germline trimming cut 10 bases from V and 11 bases from J; bases unmatched to any gene: 17. The CDR3 loop spans 15 amino acids. The CDR3: CATTPSGGVYNEQYF. CDR3 DNA: TGTGCCACTACCCCTAGCGGGGGGGTTTACAATGAGCAGTACTTC.

V usage is TRBV6-2 or TRBV6-3 and J usage is TRBJ2-1; 8 bases fit TRBD1. V lost 7 bases, J lost 7 bases, and 12 bases stayed unmatched. CDR1 and CDR2 from the germline V gene are MNHEY and SVGEGT. The CDR3 has 15 residues. The CDR3 here is CASNVGQGKSNEQFF. In DNA, the CDR3 is TGTGCCAGCAATGTCGGACAGGGCAAAAGTAATGAGCAGTTCTTC.

The rearrangement uses TRBV7-2 and TRBJ1-6; D remains ambiguous. Germline V gene data show CDR1 as SGHTA and CDR2 as FQGNSA. V was clipped by 4 bases and J by 9 bases, with 16 bases between them. The CDR3 sequence is 15 residues long. CDR3 amino acids: CASSSISVGASPLHF. CDR3 nucleotides: TGTGCCAGCAGCTCAATCAGCGTCGGTGCTTCACCCCTCCACTTT.

This clonotype was counted only a few times. The chain recombines TRBV10-3 with TRBJ1-2; D is possibly TRBD1 (6 bases). Trimming left V 3 bases short and J 8 bases short, with 22 bases between. Germline V gene sequence: CDR1 ENHRY, CDR2 SYGVKD. The CDR3 has 16 residues. The CDR3 nucleotides are TGTGCCATCAGTGACCCCTCCAGGGGAGTGTCTGACGGCTACACCTTC. Translating it yields CAISDPSRGVSDGYTF.

This clonotype came up many times. The J gene is TRBJ1-2, the V gene TRBV30, with 7 bases aligning to TRBD1. The V gene end was trimmed by 1 base and the J gene end by 6 bases; junction bases not matched to a gene: 23. Germline CDR1 GTSNPN, CDR2 SVGIG (reference sequence). The CDR3 is made up of 19 amino acids. The CDR3: CAWSAQPGQQAAWANGYTF. CDR3 DNA: TGTGCCTGGAGTGCCCAGCCGGGACAGCAAGCAGCCTGGGCCAATGGCTACACCTTC. Based on the CDR3 plus reference TRBV30 and TRBJ1-2, the full variable domain is SQTIHQWPATLVQPVGSPLSLECTVEGTSNPNLYWYRQAAGRGLQLLFYSVGIGQISSEVPQNLSASRPQDRQFILSSKKLLLSDSGFYLCAWSAQPGQQAAWANGYTFGSGTRLTVV.

This clonotype was observed once. The CDR3 sequence is CASSSTQGWVTEAFF. CDR3 sequence (DNA): TGCGCCAGCAGCTCAACTCAGGGGTGGGTCACTGAAGCTTTCTTT. The chain is built from TRBV5-1 and TRBJ1-1, with D maybe TRBD1 (6 bases). Germline CDR1 SGHRS, CDR2 YFSETQ. Trimming left V 3 bases short and J 4 bases short, with 16 bases between. The CDR3 loop spans 15 amino acids.

The rearrangement links TRBV20-1 to TRBJ2-1; D is possibly TRBD1 or TRBD2 (6 bases each). The ends were cut back, 5 bases at V and 7 bases at J, with 12 bases in the middle. Germline assignment: CDR1 DFQATT and CDR2 SNEGSKA (reference sequence). CDR3 length equals 12 residues. CDR3 nucleotides: TGCAGTGCTGGAAGGGGGGAAAATGAGCAGTTCTTC. Encoded protein: CSAGRGENEQFF.